The T cell receptor beta chain described here comes from a study of blood T cell repertoires in COVID-19. Study in general: Acute and convalescent COVID-19 samples came from the United States, Italy and Spain.

Data came from immunoSEQ multiplex PCR; TCRdb stores just in-frame clones and leaves some out. The sample holds under 95,000 clones, roughly 90% seen once. This CDR3 region has 14 residues. Unmatched junction bases numbered 9, after V lost 5 bases and J lost 6 bases. Germline lookup yields CDR1 SNHLY and CDR2 FYNNEI. The source material was peripheral blood. This chain links TRBV2 with TRBJ1-1; 7 bases are shared with TRBD1. This TCR came from a woman at least 80 years old with acute or convalescent COVID-19. The CDR3 DNA sequence: TGTGCCAGCAGTTCTTTACAGGGGCTGGCTGAAGCTTTCTTT. Amino acid sequence: CASSSLQGLAEAFF.